The clone carrying this T cell receptor beta chain was counted only a few times. This entry is derived from a study of blood T cell repertoires in COVID-19. Study details: The samples span acute and convalescent COVID-19 from the United States, Italy and Spain. Nucleic acid was either cDNA or gDNA, and it came from T cells, B-cell-depleted T cells, or PBMCs.

Authors' data handling: Estimates of nucleated cell counts were drawn from the amplification of reference gene primers. The assay was immunoSEQ multiplex PCR, and TCRdb's table has in-frame clones only and misses some. V and J calls and clone size follow that table, whereas D and trimming were derived from the DNA. The sample has some 150,000 clones, around 80% seen once. CDR1 and CDR2 from the germline V gene are MNHNY and SVGAGI (reference sequence). The CDR3 is made up of 14 amino acids. V shed 7 bases and J shed 3 bases, with 16 bases lying between them. Sequencing input: peripheral blood. The TCR was taken from an older woman with acute or convalescent COVID-19. The V and J genes are TRBV6-6 and TRBJ2-7, with D uncertain. Written as DNA, the CDR3 is TGTGCCAGCACTATGCGTTCCTGGAGCTACGAGCAGTACTTC. This gives the protein CASTMRSWSYEQYF.